The clone carrying this T cell receptor (beta chain) was counted only a few times. This entry comes from a study of T cells after yellow fever vaccination. TCRdb re-called the 5' RACE reads through MiXCR, storing one row per CDR3 protein. The repertoire has roughly 320,000 distinct CDR3 sequences, about 10% of them found once; the top ten carry about 3.5%. This clonotype originated in a man aged 18-30 years who received the YFV17D yellow fever vaccine. The specimen was CD4+ T cells sorted from PBMCs, collected 45 days after the yellow fever booster vaccination.

CDR3 in amino acids: CASSQAPQGEKTQYF. The CDR3 DNA reads as TGTGCCAGCAGCCAGGCGCCCCAGGGGGAGAAGACCCAGTACTTC. The chain links TRBV3-1 to TRBJ2-5; TRBD1 agrees at 7 bases. CDR1 and CDR2 from the germline V gene are LGHDT and YNNKEL (reference sequence). After removal of 3 bases from V and 6 bases from J, the junction contained 10 bases not matched to a gene. The CDR3 extends over 15 amino acids.